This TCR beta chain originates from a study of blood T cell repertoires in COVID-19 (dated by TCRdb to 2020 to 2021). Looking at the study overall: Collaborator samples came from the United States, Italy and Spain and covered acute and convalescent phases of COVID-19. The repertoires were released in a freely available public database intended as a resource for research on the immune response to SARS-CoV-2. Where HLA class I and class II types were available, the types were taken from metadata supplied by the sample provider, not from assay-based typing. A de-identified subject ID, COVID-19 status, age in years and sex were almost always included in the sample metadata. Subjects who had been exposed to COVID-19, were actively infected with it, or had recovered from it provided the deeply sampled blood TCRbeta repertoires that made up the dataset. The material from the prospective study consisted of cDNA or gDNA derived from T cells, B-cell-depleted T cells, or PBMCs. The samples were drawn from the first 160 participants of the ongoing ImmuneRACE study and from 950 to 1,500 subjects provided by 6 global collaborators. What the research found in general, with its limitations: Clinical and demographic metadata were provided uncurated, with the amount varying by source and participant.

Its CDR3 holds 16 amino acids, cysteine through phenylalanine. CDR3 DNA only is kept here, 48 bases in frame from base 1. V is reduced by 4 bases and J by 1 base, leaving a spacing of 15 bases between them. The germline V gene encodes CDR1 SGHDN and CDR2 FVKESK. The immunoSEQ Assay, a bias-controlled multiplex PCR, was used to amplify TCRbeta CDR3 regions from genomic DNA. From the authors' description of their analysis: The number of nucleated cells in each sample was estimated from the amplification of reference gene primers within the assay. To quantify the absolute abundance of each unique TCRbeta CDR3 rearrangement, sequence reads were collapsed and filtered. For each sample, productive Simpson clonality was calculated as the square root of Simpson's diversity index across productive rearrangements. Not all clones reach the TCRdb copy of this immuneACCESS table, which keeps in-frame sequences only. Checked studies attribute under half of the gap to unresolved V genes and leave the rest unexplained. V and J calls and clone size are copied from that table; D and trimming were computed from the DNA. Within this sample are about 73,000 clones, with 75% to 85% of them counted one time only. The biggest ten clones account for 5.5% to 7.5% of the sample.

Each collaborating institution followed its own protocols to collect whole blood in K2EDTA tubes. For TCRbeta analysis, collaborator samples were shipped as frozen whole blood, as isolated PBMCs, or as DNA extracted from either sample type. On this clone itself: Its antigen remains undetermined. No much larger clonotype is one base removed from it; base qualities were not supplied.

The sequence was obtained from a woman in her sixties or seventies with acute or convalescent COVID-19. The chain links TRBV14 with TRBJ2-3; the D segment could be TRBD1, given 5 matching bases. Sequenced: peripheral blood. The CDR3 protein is CASSPRILGGTDTQYF. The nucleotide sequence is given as TGTGCCAGCAGCCCCAGGATCCTAGGGGGCACAGATACGCAGTATTTT.